This T cell receptor beta chain was sequenced for a study of blood T cell repertoires in COVID-19. Sequencing used immunoSEQ multiplex PCR; TCRdb keeps in-frame clones, though not all of them. Here the sample spans 85,000 to 90,000 clones, roughly 83% being singletons. A single count supports this clone. Sequencing was done on a sample of peripheral blood. The source of this sequence is a human donor in a cohort sampled during active COVID-19.

The CDR3 nucleotides read TGTGCCAGCAGCCCCGGGACATTCGGTCATGAAAAACTGTTTTTT. Translation: CASSPGTFGHEKLFF. The chain recombines TRBV7-9 with TRBJ1-4, with D maybe TRBD1 (6 bases). CDR1 is SEHNR, CDR2 FQNEAQ, per germline (reference sequence). This CDR3 is built from 15 residues. V lost 5 bases and J 6 bases, leaving 16 bases between the germline ends.